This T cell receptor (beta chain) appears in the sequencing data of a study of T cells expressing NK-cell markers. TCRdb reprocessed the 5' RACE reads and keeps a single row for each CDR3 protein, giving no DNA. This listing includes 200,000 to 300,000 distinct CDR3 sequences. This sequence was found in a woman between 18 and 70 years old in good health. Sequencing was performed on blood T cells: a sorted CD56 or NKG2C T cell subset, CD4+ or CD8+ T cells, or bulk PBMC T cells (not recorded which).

CDR3 sequence: CRMDPAYNEQFF. The genes are TRBV20-1 and TRBJ2-1. This CDR3 is built from 12 residues. CDR1 DFQATT and CDR2 SNEGSKA come from the germline V gene (reference sequence).